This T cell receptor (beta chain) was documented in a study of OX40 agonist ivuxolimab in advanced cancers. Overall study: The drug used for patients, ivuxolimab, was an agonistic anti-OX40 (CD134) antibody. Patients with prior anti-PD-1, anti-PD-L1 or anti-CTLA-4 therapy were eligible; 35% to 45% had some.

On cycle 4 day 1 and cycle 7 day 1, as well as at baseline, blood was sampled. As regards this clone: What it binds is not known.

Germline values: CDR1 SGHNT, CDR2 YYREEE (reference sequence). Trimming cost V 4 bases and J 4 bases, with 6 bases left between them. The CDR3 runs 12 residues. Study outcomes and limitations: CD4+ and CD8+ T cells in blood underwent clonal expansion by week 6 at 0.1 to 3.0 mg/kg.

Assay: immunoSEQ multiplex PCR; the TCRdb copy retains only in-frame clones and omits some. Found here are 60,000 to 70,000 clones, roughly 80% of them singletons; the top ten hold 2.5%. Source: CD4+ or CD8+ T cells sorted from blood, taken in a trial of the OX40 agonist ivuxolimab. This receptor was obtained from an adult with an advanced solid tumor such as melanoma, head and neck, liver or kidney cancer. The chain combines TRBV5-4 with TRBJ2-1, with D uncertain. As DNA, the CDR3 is TGTGCCAGCAGCGAGACTTACAATGAGCAGTTCTTC. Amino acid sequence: CASSETYNEQFF.